This T cell receptor beta chain is drawn from a study of shared clonotypes between healthy human individuals (dated by TCRdb to 2020 to 2021). Context from the whole study: The cohort included a few men and a couple of women between 18 and 49 years of age. For each donor, CD4 naive and CD4 memory were each given three plates, CD8 naive was given two plates, and CD8 memory was given one plate. The study deeply sequenced blood TCR repertoires of five healthy adults to estimate repertoire size and the extent of clonotype sharing between individuals. To increase sequencing depth and limit assay-specific biases, different laboratories used diverse techniques to prepare libraries and sequence TCR repertoires. Between about 0.8 and 9.5 billion PBMCs per donor were obtained by leukapheresis.

Using the deep immunoSEQ assay, TCR CDR3 regions were amplified from genomic DNA by multiplex PCR. Genomic DNA extracted from each cell subset was distributed evenly over all wells of several immunoSEQ 96-well plates, and each plate served as one replicate. For sorted subsets, 200 ng of genomic DNA, equivalent to 25,000 to 35,000 T cell genomes, went into each replicate PCR. The purified libraries were quantified using a Qubit 3.0 fluorometer, sized with a Bioanalyzer 2100, and then quantified again using the KAPA Library Quantification kit. A separate single-read 150-cycle Illumina NextSeq 550 flow cell was used to sequence each immunoSEQ 96-well plate. As for the original processing: Because the immunoSEQ output included only junctional sequences and no quality scores, the filtering could not be the same as the filtering used for full-length reads. To assign V/J genes and CDR3, sequences were annotated using PyIR, a Python wrapper for IgBLAST v1.9, with IMGT germline references. Any read was removed if the V/J assignment was weak (E-value above 1e-6), the CDR3 was missing, or the read contained stop codons, out-of-frame junctions, or ambiguous translated residues. V3J clonotypes were defined by identical inferred V gene, J gene, and CDR3 amino acid sequence. To compute the percentage overlap between repertoires, the number of shared unique clonotypes was divided by the size of the smaller repertoire. Richness of each repertoire was evaluated using RTK rarefaction, the Chao1 estimator, and Recon v2.1 estimates of unobserved clonotypes. Generation probabilities were computed with OLGA for all TCRbeta clonotypes obtained by the gDNA method from several donors. TCRdb stores this immuneACCESS table with in-frame sequences only. Part of the clones is absent; in the studies checked, under half of the shortfall reflects unresolved V genes, and no reason is known for the rest. V, J and clone size are taken as reported in that table, and D and trimming were inferred from the DNA itself. This sample holds 2 million or so clones; around 95% were observed only once. The top ten clonotypes cover 0.13% of the sample.

For this clone: The target of this receptor is not known. No qualities accompany the bases; no much larger clone lies one base away.

The donors were healthy, HIV-negative adults who had no recently reported acute infections or vaccinations. Only Caucasian adults living in Nashville, Tennessee, USA were represented among the donors. Magnetic negative selection was used to enrich CD4+ T cells, after which naive cells were positively selected on CD45RA and the negative fraction became the memory subset. Blood was collected by leukapheresis, and PBMCs were isolated by Ficoll-Histopaque density gradient centrifugation and then cryopreserved in liquid nitrogen vapor phase. Analytical flow cytometry was used to check the purity and quantity of each magnetically sorted T cell population. From each sorted fraction, genomic DNA was isolated and quantified by UV absorbance on a Nanodrop 2000c. The germline V gene supplies CDR1 MNHNS and CDR2 SASEGT. From cysteine to phenylalanine, the CDR3 is 14 amino acids long. The sequence is cut down to CDR3 DNA, 42 bases in frame from base 1. Trimming costs V 3 bases and J 4 bases, and their ends lie 13 bases apart.

Overall study outcomes, separate from this receptor: The small number of donors limited the genetic and exposure-history diversity represented. When several donors were compared, the shared fraction of clonotypes was 5% to 6.5% for naive CD4, roughly 3.3% for naive CD8, about 2.4% for memory CD4, and 0.35% to 0.4% for memory CD8. Compared with non-shared clonotypes, clonotypes shared by all four sorted-subset donors had higher generation probabilities. Sampling was restricted to blood, and TCR repertoires in tissue are likely to differ from TCR repertoires in blood. Naive subsets generally had larger estimated clonotype richness than memory subsets did. Pairwise subsampling indicated that sequencing depth was expected to affect the degree of clonotype sharing among donors. Incomplete sequencing was indicated by rarefaction of sorted-subset datasets, despite the large sequencing depth.

Sequenced: naive CD4+ T cells sorted from blood. What the cell subset or site label conveys for this sample: CD45RA+ positively selected. The chain was built from TRBV6-1 and TRBJ2-7; TRBD2 is a weak D gene call, 6 bases matching. The receptor was isolated from a man aged 18 to 29 in good health. The CDR3 is CASSDRDSGYEQYF. The sequenced DNA is TGTGCCAGCAGTGACCGGGACTCTGGTTACGAGCAGTACTTC.